The entry that follows covers one TCR beta chain sequence. As yet, its antigen is unknown. This sample was taken from a study of identical twins. Study results and limitations: Researchers caution that invariant MAIT and iNKT cells could partly confound zero-insertion analyses.

The CDR3 length is 15 residues. The germline gives CDR1 SEHNR, CDR2 FQNEAQ (reference sequence). Trimming cost V 6 bases and J 10 bases, with 24 bases left between them. MiXCR was run by TCRdb on the 5' RACE reads, yielding one entry per CDR3 protein. The sample records 280,000 or so distinct CDR3 sequences, about 8% being singletons. These data were likewise used in another study, on yellow fever vaccine responses in identical twins.

What was sequenced was memory (CD45RO+) T cells sorted from blood. This TCR was recovered from a woman younger than 30 in good health. This rearrangement joins TRBV7-9 to TRBJ2-5; D assignment may be TRBD1 or TRBD2 (5 bases each). The chain's CDR3 is CASRNRDHSGSVQYF. CDR3 DNA: TGTGCCAGCAGGAACCGGGACCACTCAGGAAGTGTCCAGTACTTC.